A single sample gave rise to the 12 T cell receptor beta chains below, sequenced in a study of CD8+CD57+ T cells in acquired aplastic anemia. Genomic DNA was employed as the template in profiling TCR beta VDJ and CDR3. MiXCR, run by TCRdb on the reads, gives a single entry per CDR3 protein. The sample yields some 170,000 distinct CDR3 sequences, 45% to 55% seen once. Selection for sequencing was limited to patients who had shown CD8+CD57+ cell expansion by flow cytometry. The sample comprised sorted CD4+, CD8+, or CD8+CD57+ T cells (not recorded which) from PBMCs. These receptors all stem from a human donor with aplastic anemia.

V and J are TRBV14 and TRBJ2-1; D is uncertain. Trimming took 2 bases from V and 4 from J, leaving 0 bases between them. CDR1 and CDR2 from the germline V gene are SGHDN and FVKESK. The CDR3 has 11 residues. The CDR3 bases are TGTGCCAGCAGCCAATACAATGAGCAGTTCTTC. The encoded protein is CASSQYNEQFF. Filled out from reference TRBV14 and TRBJ2-1, the complete variable domain reads EAGVTQFPSHSVIEKGQTVTLRCDPISGHDNLYWYRRVMGKEIKFLLHFVKESKQDESGMPNNRFLAERTGGTYSTLKVQPAELEDSGVYFCASSQYNEQFFGPGTRLTVL.

The J gene is TRBJ2-5, the V gene TRBV29-1; weak D call: TRBD2 (6 bases). V lost 4 bases and J 4 bases, leaving 16 bases between the germline ends. CDR3 length: 14 residues. Germline V gene lookup returns CDR1 SQVTM and CDR2 ANQGSEA. The CDR3 loop is CSVAGAAGLETQYF. For the CDR3, the DNA is TGCAGCGTTGCTGGGGCCGCGGGATTAGAGACCCAGTACTTC. Filled out from reference TRBV29-1 and TRBJ2-5, the complete variable domain reads SAVISQKPSRDICQRGTSLTIQCQVDSQVTMMFWYRQQPGQSLTLIATANQGSEATYESGFVIDKFPISRPNLTFSTLTVSNMSPEDSSIYLCSVAGAAGLETQYFGPGTRLLVL.

This clonotype showed up many times. The chain combines TRBV6-1 with TRBJ2-7, with a tentative D call TRBD2 (6 bases). The CDR3 consists of 14 residues. CDR1 is MNHNS and CDR2 is SASEGT in the germline V gene. V lost 6 bases and J lost 4, with 16 bases in between. The CDR3 is CASRPSVKQYEQYF. The CDR3 nucleotides are TGTGCCAGCAGACCTAGCGTAAAACAGTACGAGCAGTACTTC.

This clonotype occurred a few times. The chain has TRBV29-1 and TRBJ1-2, with 8 bases identical to TRBD1. The CDR3 length is 12 residues. V shed 7 bases and J 4 bases; nucleotides not matched to a gene: 5. Germline lookup yields CDR1 SQVTM and CDR2 ANQGSEA. The CDR3: CSAGGTGYGYTF. In nucleotides, the CDR3 is TGCAGCGCAGGGGGCACAGGCTATGGCTACACCTTC.

V and J are TRBV10-2 and TRBJ2-3; D is undetermined. CDR1 and CDR2 (germline): WSHSY, SAAADI. The CDR3 is 13 residues long. The V and J ends lost 8 bases and 0 bases respectively, with 9 bases between them. The CDR3 protein is CASGSDSTDTQYF. The CDR3 DNA sequence: TGCGCCAGCGGTTCGGATAGCACAGATACGCAGTATTTT.

In this sample, this clonotype turned up many times. This rearrangement joins TRBV19 to TRBJ1-5; D is uncertain. This CDR3 has 15 residues. Per the germline V gene, CDR1 is LNHDA and CDR2 is SQIVND (reference sequence). The V end was cut by 5 bases, the J end by 6 bases, with 17 bases between. The CDR3 bases are TGTGCCAGTAGTGTACCGGGTTACCGAGCTCAGCCCCAGCATTTT. Translating gives CASSVPGYRAQPQHF.

The genes are TRBV6-1 and TRBJ2-1; 9 nucleotides agree with TRBD2. Looked up from germline, CDR1 is MNHNS and CDR2 is SASEGT. This CDR3 spans 15 amino acids. The V segment lost 6 bases and the J segment 12 bases; nucleotides outside the gene matches: 15. The CDR3 sequence is CASSPLKRGDLGQFF. CDR3 nucleotide sequence: TGTGCCAGCAGCCCCCTCAAGCGGGGGGACCTTGGGCAGTTCTTC.

Notes on this clonotype: A much larger clone sits a single nucleotide away, making a read error possible. This rearrangement joins TRBV19 to TRBJ2-1; 8 nucleotides line up with TRBD2. CDR1 is LNHDA, CDR2 SQIVND, per germline (reference sequence). The CDR3 has 15 amino acids. CDR3 protein: CASTDGGAGYNKQFF. The CDR3 DNA reads as TGTGCCAGTACTGACGGGGGGGCGGGCTACAATAAGCAGTTCTTC.

This clonotype was recorded many times. The CDR3 DNA sequence: TGTGCCAGCAGCTTAGCCCCGGGCAGGGGGGCCTACGAGCAGTACTTC. Its protein is CASSLAPGRGAYEQYF. J is TRBJ2-7 and V is TRBV7-2; D possibly corresponds to TRBD1 (7 bases). Trimming cost V 0 bases and J 2 bases, with 14 bases left between them. This CDR3 is 16 amino acids long. Germline V gives CDR1 SGHTA, CDR2 FQGNSA.

J is TRBJ2-7 and V is TRBV7-2, with D perhaps matching TRBD1 (7 bases). CDR3 size: 15 residues. Trimming took off 5 bases at V and 5 bases at J, with 19 bases between the two ends. Germline values: CDR1 SGHTA, CDR2 FQGNSA. The CDR3 nucleotides are TGTGCCAGCAGCCCCATGGGACAGCGGGTAGACGAGCAGTACTTC. It is translated as CASSPMGQRVDEQYF. The variable domain in full, completed from reference TRBV7-2 and TRBJ2-7, reads GAGVSQSPSNKVTEKGKDVELRCDPISGHTALYWYRQSLGQGLEFLIYFQGNSAPDKSGLPSDRFSAERTGGSVSTLTIQRTQQEDSAVYLCASSPMGQRVDEQYFGPGTRLTVT.

The chain has TRBV5-4 and TRBJ2-7; weak D call: TRBD1 (6 bases). The length of the CDR3 is 15 residues. V gave up 0 bases and J gave up 1 base, with 11 bases separating them. CDR1 SGHNT and CDR2 YYREEE come from the germline V gene (reference sequence). The CDR3 is CASSLVGAPSYEQYF. CDR3 DNA: TGTGCCAGCAGCTTGGTGGGGGCCCCATCCTACGAGCAGTACTTC.

The chain carries TRBV29-1 and TRBJ2-7, with D maybe TRBD2 (6 bases). The V gene's germline CDR1 is SQVTM and CDR2 ANQGSEA. This CDR3 has 13 residues. The V gene lost 6 bases and the J gene lost 0 bases, with 12 bases spanning the gap. This CDR3 is CSVPGEASYEQYF. As DNA, the CDR3 is TGCAGCGTCCCTGGGGAGGCCTCCTACGAGCAGTACTTC.